Below are 20 T cell receptor beta chains sequenced from a single sample in a study of neurological immune-mediated disorders. TCRdb analysed the 5' RACE reads with MiXCR anew, one entry per CDR3 protein. The sample consists of tens of thousands of distinct CDR3 sequences, about 6.9% of them appearing once. Sequenced material: CD4+ T cells from blood. Receptors were obtained from a woman aged 40-49 years in good health.

This clonotype occurred many times. J is TRBJ1-1 and V is TRBV20-1; possible D gene TRBD1, 5 bases. V was cut by 3 bases and J by 13 bases, with 24 bases left in between. Germline CDR1 is DFQATT and CDR2 is SNEGSKA (reference sequence). The CDR3 length is 14 residues. The CDR3 DNA is TGCAGTGCTAGCCTCGGGACCGCGGCTCGGGGAAATTTCTTT. Its translation: CSASLGTAARGNFF.

This clonotype showed up many times. The chain combines TRBV7-9 with TRBJ2-5; D may be TRBD2 (6 bases). Trimming removed 1 base from V and 1 base from J, with 10 bases in between. CDR3 size: 15 residues. Germline V gives CDR1 SEHNR, CDR2 FQNEAQ (reference sequence). CDR3 residues: CASSLDGGTQETQYF. The CDR3 nucleotides are TGTGCCAGCAGCTTAGATGGCGGGACCCAAGAGACCCAGTACTTC.

This clonotype has at least ten counts. This sequence joins TRBV20-1 and TRBJ2-3; TRBD1 aligns across 7 bases. Trimming took 2 bases from V and 2 from J; bases not matched to a gene: 1. Germline loops: CDR1 DFQATT, CDR2 SNEGSKA (reference sequence). This CDR3 is built from 13 residues. CDR3 sequence reads: CSARTGVTDTQYF. The CDR3 DNA reads TGCAGTGCTAGAACAGGGGTCACAGATACGCAGTATTTT.

This clonotype was recorded many times. The chain carries TRBV27 and TRBJ1-6, with TRBD1 as a possible D gene (5 bases). CDR3 length: 16 amino acids. Germline CDR1 MNHEY, CDR2 SMNVEV (reference sequence). V lost 7 bases and J lost 10, with 23 bases in between. The CDR3 protein is CASTLTASGGKSPLHF. Written as DNA, the CDR3 is TGTGCCAGCACCTTGACAGCCTCGGGGGGTAAATCACCCCTCCACTTT.

This clonotype has a count of ten or more. This sequence joins TRBV7-3 and TRBJ1-1; D gene ambiguous. CDR1 is SGHTA and CDR2 is FQGTGA in the germline V gene. This CDR3 comprises 14 residues. Trimming removed 8 bases from V and 0 bases from J, with 13 bases in between. The CDR3 reads CASGSGGMNTEAFF. The CDR3 nucleotides are TGTGCCAGCGGATCGGGTGGAATGAACACTGAAGCTTTCTTT.

This clonotype was seen repeatedly, ten times or more. The chain joins TRBV7-2 to TRBJ2-3; no clear D. Germline CDR1 is SGHTA and CDR2 is FQGNSA. There are 12 residues in the CDR3. The V end was cut by 5 bases, the J end by 6 bases, with 9 bases between. CDR3 region: CASSRLSDTQYF. The CDR3 DNA reads TGTGCCAGCAGCCGACTTTCCGATACGCAGTATTTT.

This clonotype was recorded at least ten times. The chain employs TRBV20-1 and TRBJ2-7, with 10 bases matching TRBD2. The CDR3 is 18 residues long. Germline lookup yields CDR1 DFQATT and CDR2 SNEGSKA (reference sequence). The junction had 14 bases not matched to a gene; V was cut back by 0 bases and J by 3 bases. The CDR3 region has the DNA TGCAGTGCTAGAGAATATAGGGGGCTAGCGGGAGAGAACTACGAGCAGTACTTC. This sequence encodes CSAREYRGLAGENYEQYF.

This clonotype was found many times. The genes are TRBV29-1 and TRBJ1-2; a weak D match, TRBD1 (6 bases). V was trimmed by 2 bases and J by 5 bases, leaving 21 bases between them. The CDR3 length is 16 residues. The germline gives CDR1 SQVTM, CDR2 ANQGSEA. The CDR3 protein is CSVEIMGAGGRYGYTF. For the CDR3, the DNA is TGCAGCGTTGAAATAATGGGAGCGGGGGGCCGGTATGGCTACACCTTC.

This clonotype was counted many times. The genes are TRBV7-9 and TRBJ2-7; TRBD2 agrees at 7 bases. J gave up 6 bases and V 2 bases, and 4 bases lay outside the gene matches. The CDR3 has 13 residues. CDR1 is SEHNR, CDR2 FQNEAQ, per germline (reference sequence). CDR3 nucleotides: TGTGCCAGCAGCTTACTAACGGGGGGCGAGCAGTACTTC. This sequence encodes CASSLLTGGEQYF. The variable domain in full, with the rest retrieved from reference TRBV7-9 and TRBJ2-7, is DTGVSQNPRHKITKRGQNVTFRCDPISEHNRLYWYRQTLGQGPEFLTYFQNEAQLEKSRLLSDRFSAERPKGSFSTLEIQRTEQGDSAMYLCASSLLTGGEQYFGPGTRLTVT.

Ten or more counts support this clonotype. The chain has TRBV29-1 and TRBJ2-5; 7 bases line up with TRBD1. This CDR3 is 12 amino acids long. Germline trimming cut 6 bases from V and 4 bases from J; bases unmatched to any gene: 5. Germline CDR1 is SQVTM and CDR2 is ANQGSEA. The CDR3 here is CSVNEGAETQYF. CDR3 coding DNA: TGCAGCGTCAACGAGGGGGCAGAGACCCAGTACTTC.

V and J are TRBV5-4 and TRBJ2-1, with 10 nucleotides matching TRBD2. Germline V gene lookup returns CDR1 SGHNT and CDR2 YYREEE (reference sequence). The CDR3 is 18 residues long. J gave up 8 bases and V 4 bases, and 18 bases lay outside the gene matches. This chain's CDR3 is CASSPPTSGRANFYEQFF. CDR3 coding DNA: TGTGCCAGCAGCCCACCTACCAGCGGGAGGGCCAATTTCTATGAGCAGTTCTTC.

In its sample, this clonotype was seen many times. This sequence joins TRBV7-9 and TRBJ2-5, with 8 nucleotides matching TRBD1. Looked up from germline, CDR1 is SEHNR and CDR2 is FQNEAQ (reference sequence). The V segment lost 5 bases and the J segment 5 bases; nucleotides outside the gene matches: 13. This CDR3 has 16 residues. The CDR3 spells CASSLGQGKVVETQYF. The CDR3 nucleotides are TGTGCCAGCAGCCTTGGACAGGGAAAGGTGGTGGAGACCCAGTACTTC. The entire variable domain, with the rest obtained from reference TRBV7-9 and TRBJ2-5, is as follows: DTGVSQNPRHKITKRGQNVTFRCDPISEHNRLYWYRQTLGQGPEFLTYFQNEAQLEKSRLLSDRFSAERPKGSFSTLEIQRTEQGDSAMYLCASSLGQGKVVETQYFGPGTRLLVL.

This clonotype was picked up many times. This chain joins TRBV6-2 or TRBV6-3 and TRBJ2-1; D is uncertain. Germline V gives CDR1 MNHEY, CDR2 SVGEGT. The CDR3 covers 11 residues. V lost 8 bases to trimming and J lost 13 bases, with 15 bases between them. The CDR3: CASSQGSRQFF. As DNA, the CDR3 is TGTGCCAGCTCCCAAGGGTCTAGACAGTTCTTC.

The sample holds many counts of this clonotype. The chain couples TRBV3-1 to TRBJ1-5; D not certain. The length of the CDR3 is 14 residues. The V end lost 3 bases, the J end lost 7 bases, and 13 bases lay between the germline ends. Germline CDR1 and CDR2: LGHDT and YNNKEL (reference sequence). This CDR3 is CASSHEGGKQPQHF. The CDR3 coding sequence is TGTGCCAGCAGCCACGAGGGCGGGAAACAGCCCCAGCATTTT.

This clonotype occurred many times. The chain joins TRBV27 to TRBJ2-7; TRBD2 matches 15 bases. Germline trimming cut 1 base from V and 12 bases from J; bases unmatched to any gene: 4. CDR1 is MNHEY and CDR2 is SMNVEV in the germline V gene (reference sequence). The CDR3 extends over 14 amino acids. The CDR3 region is CASSLYGLAGGWYF. CDR3 sequence (DNA): TGTGCCAGCAGTTTATATGGACTAGCGGGAGGGTGGTACTTC.

This clonotype has a count of ten or more. This chain joins TRBV7-6 and TRBJ2-3; 11 bases are a match to TRBD2. J lost 1 base, V lost 5 bases, and 5 bases had no gene match. This CDR3 contains 16 residues. Germline values: CDR1 SGHVS, CDR2 FNYEAQ. This CDR3 is CASSPAGLAGTDTQYF. The DNA for the CDR3 is TGTGCCAGCAGCCCAGCGGGACTAGCGGGCACAGATACGCAGTATTTT.

This clonotype was recorded at least ten times. The rearrangement joins TRBV30 to TRBJ2-7; D unresolved. Germline V CDR1 and CDR2: GTSNPN, SVGIG (reference sequence). CDR3 size: 12 residues. V was shortened by 1 base and J by 3 bases, with 7 bases between the two germline ends. This CDR3 is CAWSAIGYEQYF. As DNA, the CDR3 is TGTGCCTGGAGTGCGATCGGCTACGAGCAGTACTTC.

This clonotype came up many times. The chain couples TRBV7-3 to TRBJ2-2; a possible D gene is TRBD2 (6 bases). CDR3 length equals 14 residues. Germline V gene sequence: CDR1 SGHTA, CDR2 FQGTGA. V shed 5 bases and J shed 5 bases, with 12 bases lying between them. CDR3 loop: CASSPNGGTGELFF. CDR3 DNA sequence: TGTGCCAGCAGCCCAAATGGGGGGACCGGGGAGCTGTTTTTT. Full variable domain (rest looked up from reference TRBV7-3 and TRBJ2-2): GAGVSQTPSNKVTEKGKYVELRCDPISGHTALYWYRQSLGQGPEFLIYFQGTGAADDSGLPNDRFFAVRPEGSVSTLKIQRTERGDSAVYLCASSPNGGTGELFFGEGSRLTVL.

This clonotype has ten or more counts. The genes are TRBV10-2 and TRBJ2-1; possible D gene TRBD2, 6 bases. This CDR3 comprises 15 residues. V gave up 0 bases and J gave up 6 bases, with 12 bases separating them. Germline V CDR1 and CDR2: WSHSY, SAAADI. CDR3 bases: TGCGCCAGCAGTGAGTCCTCTCCGGGACTCAATGAGCAGTTCTTC. This gives the protein CASSESSPGLNEQFF.

This clonotype was detected ten times or more. The chain carries TRBV12-3 or TRBV12-4 and TRBJ2-7; the D gene is possibly TRBD1 (6 bases). The CDR3 spans 13 residues. V lost 3 bases and J 4 bases, leaving 10 bases between the germline ends. The CDR3 DNA is TGTGCCAGCAGTTTTAGGGGGAGTTACGAGCAGTACTTC. Its protein is CASSFRGSYEQYF.